Here is one T cell receptor (beta chain) with its context. The data originate from a study of blood T cell repertoires in COVID-19. Background on the study: From the United States, Italy and Spain came samples of acute and convalescent COVID-19. Sample material is recorded as cDNA or gDNA derived from T cells, B-cell-depleted T cells, or PBMCs.

The V gene lost 3 bases and the J gene lost 9 bases, with 14 bases spanning the gap. The germline V gene has CDR1 LNHDA and CDR2 SQIVND (reference sequence). The CDR3 covers 14 residues. Original data processing: Using reference gene primer amplification, nucleated cell counts were estimated. The data were produced by immunoSEQ multiplex PCR, yet TCRdb's version contains in-frame clones alone and is incomplete. V and J calls and clone size are given by that table; D and trimming were obtained from the DNA. This table holds fewer than 300,000 clones, 75% to 85% found once. This sequence was found in a middle-aged man with active or convalescent COVID-19. The rearrangement links TRBV19 to TRBJ2-2, with D tentatively TRBD2 (6 bases). Sequencing used peripheral blood. CDR3 DNA sequence: TGTGCCAGTAGTATGAATACGGGGGAGTGGGAGCTGTTTTTT. It translates to CASSMNTGEWELFF.